This T cell receptor (beta chain) was captured in a study of blood T cells in healthy people across ages. Study outcomes and limitations: Expanded clonotype shifts may have been confounded, as the donors had an unknown CMV status. The study found more naive CD4+ cells and higher diversity in long-lived than aged donors.

Peripheral blood was drawn, ten milliliters per donor. The CDR3 runs 15 residues. Trimming removed 3 bases from V and 8 bases from J; junction bases left unmatched: 6. The V gene's germline CDR1 is LGHNA and CDR2 YSLEER. Concerning this clonotype itself: Its target is not known.

PCR was performed a second time for about 7 to 11 cycles using a sample-barcoded 5' primer and a J-beta primer mix. The template-switch adaptor, which had 12 random nucleotides, put a tag on each cDNA molecule. From the 5' RACE reads, TCRdb called clonotypes with MiXCR, one entry per CDR3 protein. The sample yields about 1.4 million distinct CDR3 sequences, roughly 59% seen once. The rearrangement uses TRBV4-3 and TRBJ2-1; 11 positions match TRBD2. The specimen sequenced was blood. The clonotype comes from a young man in good health. DNA for the CDR3: TGCGCCAGCAGCCATGGACTAGCGGGTCGTGATGAGCAGTTCTTC. Residues: CASSHGLAGRDEQFF.